This entry describes one T cell receptor beta chain. The time point: cycle 4 day 1 (C4D1), after around six weeks of nivolumab. Brentuximab vedotin exposure varied, and every patient relapsed after autologous stem cell transplantation. Produced via immunoSEQ multiplex PCR; TCRdb's table is partial and in-frame only. The sample shows approximately 27,000 clones, roughly 80% of them seen only once. The data originate from a study of PD-1 blockade in classical Hodgkin lymphoma. The CDR3 is 15 amino acids. Deletions cut 0 bases from V and 5 bases from J, with 11 bases between. Germline V gives CDR1 MGHRA, CDR2 YSYEKL.

The material sequenced was peripheral blood mononuclear cells (PBMCs), taken before the fourth cycle of nivolumab. This chain links TRBV4-1 with TRBJ1-5; D is ambiguous. This clonotype originated in a human donor with classical Hodgkin lymphoma. The CDR3 DNA is TGCGCCAGCAGCCAAGATCGCGCACCTTATCAGCCCCAGCATTTT. Translated: CASSQDRAPYQPQHF.